This TCR beta chain was sequenced during a study of shared clonotypes between healthy human individuals. Findings and caveats of the study: Naive subsets tended to show greater estimated richness than memory subsets. Only blood was sampled, and tissue TCR repertoires likely differ from blood ones.

CD45RA+ naive and CD45RA-negative memory subsets were separated from CD4+ cells. Profiled with immunoSEQ multiplex PCR; TCRdb holds only in-frame clones, not every one. The data show about 680,000 clones, around 78% seen once. Concerning this clone itself: The antigen remains undetermined.

There are 15 residues in the CDR3. V dropped 2 bases and J dropped 6 bases, with 17 bases sitting between them. Per the germline V gene, CDR1 is SNHLY and CDR2 is FYNNEI. The receptor comes from a woman aged 25 to 45 in good health. The chain uses TRBV2 and TRBJ2-7; the D gene is possibly TRBD2 (5 bases). Sequencing input: memory CD4+ T cells sorted from blood. Sample subset: CD45RA-negative fraction. This CDR3 is CASSERVGVLGEQYF. CDR3 DNA: TGTGCCAGCAGTGAAAGGGTGGGAGTCTTGGGCGAGCAGTACTTC.